This T cell receptor (beta chain) is from a study of T cell changes during pregnancy in multiple sclerosis (dated by TCRdb to the late 2010s). At the level of the whole study: The study looked at changes in the T cell repertoire across pregnancy in women with multiple sclerosis.

Reading the germline V gene gives CDR1 ENHRY and CDR2 SYGVKD. The CDR3 covers 15 residues, taking in both the cysteine and the phenylalanine. The CDR3 DNA has 45 bases and is translated from base 1. Deletion took 0 bases off V and 2 bases off J, with a span of 10 bases between the germline ends. Library prep was done by the immunoSEQ multiplex PCR assay. Sourced from immuneACCESS, this table was stored by TCRdb with only in-frame sequences that have V and J called. A share of the clones is absent; for the studies checked, an unresolved V gene accounts for under half, and the remainder has no known explanation. The sample yields about 93,000 clones; 90% to 95% were counted once. The biggest ten clones account for around 1.7% of the sample. A note on this clone: The target of this receptor is not known. No base qualities exist here, and no much larger clone lies one base off it.

Sequencing was performed on peripheral blood, taken after pregnancy. The rearrangement combines TRBV10-3 with TRBJ1-1, and TRBD1 may be the D gene, going by 5 matching bases. This receptor was identified in a female donor in good health, enrolled as a control in a pregnancy study. The DNA sequence follows: TGTGCCATCAGTGAGTCTGGGGGAGGAAACACTGAAGCTTTCTTT. This gives the protein CAISESGGGNTEAFF.